A single sample gave rise to the 18 T cell receptor beta chains below, sequenced in a study of cytomegalovirus exposure and HLA in healthy donors. PCR used 60 Vbeta primers and 13 Jbeta primers. Assay: immunoSEQ multiplex PCR; the TCRdb copy retains only in-frame clones and omits some. The sample lists approximately 200,000 clones; around 79% were seen once. The material sequenced was PBMCs. The origin of the receptors is a woman aged 18-30 years in good health and CMV-seronegative.

The chain recombines TRBV7-8 with TRBJ2-3, with 11 bases fitting TRBD2. Germline CDR1 is SGHVS and CDR2 is FQNEAQ. The CDR3 length is 16 residues. J gave up 10 bases and V 1 base, and 10 bases lay outside the gene matches. The CDR3 loop reads CASSLVRLAGFAAQYF. For the CDR3, the DNA is TGTGCCAGCAGCTTAGTACGACTAGCGGGGTTCGCTGCGCAGTATTTT.

The V call is TRBV30, the J call TRBJ2-3; 8 nucleotides agree with TRBD2. Germline CDR1 and CDR2: GTSNPN and SVGIG (reference sequence). After removal of 3 bases from V and 3 bases from J, the junction contained 5 bases not matched to a gene. CDR3 length: 14 residues. In DNA form, the CDR3 reads TGTGCCTGGAGCACCGGGACTAGAACAGATACGCAGTATTTT. It encodes CAWSTGTRTDTQYF.

This clone was seen only a few times. This sequence joins TRBV5-1 and TRBJ2-7, with a tentative D call TRBD1 (7 bases). CDR1 is SGHRS and CDR2 is YFSETQ in the germline V gene. The germline V and J ends were trimmed by 9 bases and 5 bases, with 21 bases remaining between them. CDR3 size: 14 residues. CDR3 nucleotide sequence: TGCGCCACCTCAACCCAGGGGGGTGACGACGAGCAGTACTTC. Translated: CATSTQGGDDEQYF.

The rearrangement links TRBV7-6 to TRBJ1-2, with 9 nucleotides matching TRBD1. The CDR3 length is 15 residues. The germline V gene has CDR1 SGHVS and CDR2 FNYEAQ. After removal of 5 bases from V and 4 bases from J, the junction contained 8 bases not matched to a gene. The CDR3 loop is CASSPTDRGFYGYTF. The CDR3 nucleotides read TGTGCCAGCAGCCCTACGGACAGGGGCTTCTATGGCTACACCTTC.

The chain couples TRBV19 to TRBJ1-5, with D perhaps matching TRBD1 (6 bases). Trimming took 7 bases from V and 3 from J, leaving 19 bases between them. This CDR3 region has 16 residues. CDR1 is LNHDA and CDR2 is SQIVND in the germline V gene (reference sequence). CDR3 sequence (DNA): TGTGCCAGTACCAGCGCGGGGGCGCTCCTCAATCAGCCCCAGCATTTT. This gives the protein CASTSAGALLNQPQHF.

The chain employs TRBV28 and TRBJ2-2, with D unresolved. The CDR3 is 14 amino acids. The V end lost 6 bases, the J end lost 6 bases, and 14 bases lay between the germline ends. CDR1 MDHEN and CDR2 SYDVKM come from the germline V gene. The CDR3 loop reads CASSPSQRAGELFF. The CDR3 nucleotides are TGTGCCAGCAGCCCTTCGCAGCGCGCCGGGGAGCTGTTTTTT.

V usage is TRBV29-1 and J usage is TRBJ1-3, with D unclear. Trimming took off 8 bases at V and 6 bases at J, with 20 bases between the two ends. CDR1 and CDR2 from the germline V gene are SQVTM and ANQGSEA. The CDR3 runs to 14 residues. Here the CDR3 reads CSPGGLTLANTIYF. The DNA for the CDR3 is TGCAGCCCCGGCGGTTTAACTCTTGCAAACACCATATATTTT.

The chain joins TRBV5-1 to TRBJ1-4, with 11 bases aligning to TRBD1. The CDR3 loop spans 15 amino acids. From germline, CDR1 is SGHRS and CDR2 YFSETQ. Unmatched junction bases numbered 8, after V lost 0 bases and J lost 13 bases. The CDR3 sequence: CASSLAPGQGVVLFF. The CDR3 nucleotides read TGCGCCAGCAGCTTGGCTCCGGGACAGGGGGTTGTACTGTTTTTT.

This rearrangement joins TRBV28 to TRBJ1-1; D is perhaps TRBD1 (5 bases). The CDR3 spans 16 residues. Germline CDR1 and CDR2: MDHEN and SYDVKM. Trimming took off 5 bases at V and 0 bases at J, with 16 bases between the two ends. The CDR3: CASSPIDSPMNTEAFF. The CDR3 bases are TGTGCCAGCAGTCCAATCGACAGCCCTATGAACACTGAAGCTTTCTTT.

V is TRBV5-1 and J is TRBJ1-1; D unresolved. The V and J ends lost 0 bases and 0 bases respectively, with 12 bases between them. Germline V gene sequence: CDR1 SGHRS, CDR2 YFSETQ. CDR3 length: 16 amino acids. The CDR3 protein is CASSLEGGVMNTEAFF. The CDR3, as DNA: TGCGCCAGCAGCTTGGAAGGCGGGGTCATGAACACTGAAGCTTTCTTT.

The chain links TRBV9 to TRBJ1-6; D gene uncertain. Trimming shortened V by 0 bases and J by 8 bases, and 6 bases separated the two germline ends. The germline CDR1 and CDR2 sequences are SGDLS and YYNGEE. This CDR3 is 13 amino acids long. The CDR3 DNA sequence: TGTGCCAGCAGCGTAGCATCGGATTCACCCCTCCACTTT. It is translated as CASSVASDSPLHF.

The J gene is TRBJ1-1, the V gene TRBV10-2; D ambiguous. The CDR3 runs 11 residues. Germline V gives CDR1 WSHSY, CDR2 SAAADI. V was shortened by 6 bases and J by 1 base, with 3 bases between the two germline ends. The CDR3 is CASSGNTEAFF. The CDR3, as DNA: TGCGCCAGCAGCGGGAACACTGAAGCTTTCTTT.

The chain uses TRBV4-3 and TRBJ2-3; weak D call: TRBD1 (8 bases). V shed 3 bases and J shed 0 bases, with 22 bases lying between them. This CDR3 comprises 19 residues. The germline gives CDR1 LGHNA, CDR2 YSLEER. CDR3 DNA sequence: TGCGCCAGCAGCCATAGCCCACAGGGGGGAGGGGCTAGCACAGATACGCAGTATTTT. Its translation is CASSHSPQGGGASTDTQYF.

In the case of this clone: The sample holds other DNA sequences that translate to the same CDR3. J is TRBJ2-1 and V is TRBV5-1, with D possibly being TRBD1 (5 bases). V was pared by 4 bases and J by 0 bases, with 11 bases between. CDR3 length equals 15 residues. Germline values: CDR1 SGHRS, CDR2 YFSETQ. CDR3 loop: CASSPGQGSYNEQFF. CDR3 in DNA: TGCGCCAGCAGCCCCGGACAAGGCTCCTACAATGAGCAGTTCTTC.

The V call is TRBV28, the J call TRBJ1-5; tentative D call: TRBD1 (6 bases). V lost 2 bases and J lost 7, with 18 bases in between. CDR1 and CDR2 from the germline V gene are MDHEN and SYDVKM. The CDR3 is made up of 16 amino acids. CDR3 protein: CASSLALGGAKQPQHF. As DNA, the CDR3 is TGTGCCAGCAGTTTAGCCCTAGGGGGGGCGAAACAGCCCCAGCATTTT. Looking up the rest from reference TRBV28 and TRBJ1-5 gives the full variable domain: DVKVTQSSRYLVKRTGEKVFLECVQDMDHENMFWYRQDPGLGLRLIYFSYDVKMKEKGDIPEGYSVSREKKERFSLILESASTNQTSMYLCASSLALGGAKQPQHFGDGTRLSIL.

Only a few counts were recorded for this clone. This chain connects TRBV5-4 to TRBJ1-4; 8 positions match TRBD1. The CDR3 has 15 amino acids. Trimming removed 4 bases from V and 4 bases from J; junction bases left unmatched: 6. Per germline, CDR1 SGHNT and CDR2 YYREEE (reference sequence). CDR3 amino acids: CASSRQGYGNEKLFF. DNA of the CDR3: TGTGCCAGCAGCAGACAGGGGTACGGTAATGAAAAACTGTTTTTT.

This clone turned up a few times. This chain links TRBV6-6 with TRBJ2-7; 10 nucleotides agree with TRBD1. J gave up 6 bases and V 5 bases, and 7 bases lay outside the gene matches. This CDR3 spans 14 amino acids. From germline, CDR1 is MNHNY and CDR2 SVGAGI (reference sequence). The CDR3 sequence: CASSRIGQGGEQYF. DNA for the CDR3: TGTGCCAGCAGTCGCATAGGACAGGGGGGCGAGCAGTACTTC.

The genes are TRBV6-5 and TRBJ2-2; 11 bases map to TRBD1. Germline V gene sequence: CDR1 MNHEY, CDR2 SVGAGI. This CDR3 contains 15 residues. V shed 2 bases and J 6 bases; nucleotides not matched to a gene: 2. The CDR3 bases are TGTGCCAGCAGTTACGGGACAGGGGGGTCCGGGGAGCTGTTTTTT. This gives the protein CASSYGTGGSGELFF.